This entry describes one T cell receptor (beta chain). This clone was recorded at least ten times. Its antigen has not been determined. Base quality data are lacking; no much larger clone is found one base away. Healthy HIV-negative adults with no recently reported acute infections or vaccinations were included as donors. Only Caucasian adults living in Nashville, Tennessee, USA were represented among the donors. For unsorted samples, some 90 million PBMCs were counted, and genomic DNA was extracted using the QIAamp DNA Blood Mini kit. Blood was collected by leukapheresis, and PBMCs were isolated by Ficoll-Histopaque density gradient centrifugation and then cryopreserved in liquid nitrogen vapor phase. These data originate in a study of shared clonotypes between healthy human individuals (dated by TCRdb to the early 2020s). About the investigation overall: Three men and two women, aged 18 to 49 years, made up the cohort. Leukapheresis yielded between about 0.9 and 8.9 billion PBMCs per donor. The study deeply sequenced blood TCR repertoires of roughly five healthy adults to estimate repertoire size and the extent of clonotype sharing between individuals. Different laboratories and diverse techniques were used to prepare libraries and sequence TCR repertoires, to increase sequencing depth and limit assay-specific biases.

Overall results and qualifications from the work: Because the study included a small number of donors, the genetic and exposure-history diversity represented was limited. Only blood was sampled, and tissue TCR repertoires likely differ from those in blood. Based on pairwise subsampling, the degree of clonotype sharing among donors was expected to be affected by sequencing depth.

TCR CDR3 regions were amplified from genomic DNA by multiplex PCR using the deep immunoSEQ assay. Genomic DNA extracted from each cell subset was distributed evenly over all wells of several immunoSEQ 96-well plates, and each plate served as one replicate. Each replicate PCR for unsorted PBMC received 300 to 350 ng genomic DNA, equal to approximately 30,000 T cell genomes. Unsorted PBMC genomic DNA was sequenced across ten immunoSEQ deep assay plates. The purified libraries were quantified using a Qubit 3.0 fluorometer, sized with a Bioanalyzer 2100, and then quantified again using the KAPA Library Quantification kit. Every immunoSEQ 96-well plate was sequenced on a dedicated single-read 150-cycle Illumina NextSeq 550 flow cell. Per the authors' processing: Because only junctional sequences without quality scores were contained in the immunoSEQ output, filtering matching that applied to full-length reads could not be performed. To assign V/J genes and CDR3, sequences were annotated against IMGT germline references using PyIR, a Python wrapper for IgBLAST v1.9. Reads with weak V/J assignments (E-value above 1e-6), missing CDR3, stop codons, out-of-frame junctions, or ambiguous translated residues were removed. A V3J clonotype was defined by an identical inferred V gene, J gene, and CDR3 amino acid sequence. The percentage overlap between two repertoires was calculated by dividing the number of shared unique clonotypes by the size of the smaller repertoire. RTK rarefaction, the Chao1 estimator, and Recon v2.1 estimates of unobserved clonotypes were used to assess repertoire richness. TCRdb provides this immuneACCESS table in a form limited to in-frame rearrangements. Some clones are lacking; in checked studies, under half of them reflect an unresolved V gene, and why the rest are absent is not known. V, J and clone size were drawn from that table, and D and trimming were deduced from the DNA. The sample records about half a million clones, approximately 85% of which are singletons. 13% of the sample rests with the top ten.

This TCR was sampled from a middle-aged woman in good health. Some clones in this sample may be carry-over from other donors' samples. The material sequenced was PBMCs.

The CDR3 is CASSPESGTLLFF. DNA sequence: TGTGCCAGCAGCCCAGAATCCGGGACCCTCTTGTTTTTT. The sequence is built from TRBV7-9 and TRBJ1-4; the best D guess is TRBD1, with 5 bases matching. The CDR3 covers 13 residues, taking in both the cysteine and the phenylalanine. CDR3 DNA only is kept here, 39 bases in frame from base 1. V is pared back by 5 bases and J by 15 bases, with 19 bases lying between the germline termini. CDR1 SEHNR and CDR2 FQNEAQ are derived from the germline V gene (reference sequence).